These T cell receptor beta chains were read from a single sample in a study of T-cell memory formation after mild COVID-19. Each CDR3 protein is one row after TCRdb ran MiXCR on the 5' RACE reads. Of fewer than 140,000 distinct CDR3 sequences in the sample, over 10% were seen once. The sequenced material came from PBMCs or a T cell subset sorted from them (not recorded which). These receptors all come from an adult woman who had mild COVID-19 (a few samples of this study predate the infection). Cell type and time point are not known. The CDR3 runs from the conserved cysteine through the conserved F or W. The D gene is left open where the match is weak. Size is stated for part of the rows, as once, few or many counts, or as a class when the clone is expanded.

j_gene | abundance | d_gene | v_gene | CDR3aa | CDR3nt
TRBJ2-1 | NA | NA | TRBV6-2/TRBV6-3 | CASSYSAVYNEQFF | TGTGCCAGCAGTTACTCGGCAGTTTACAATGAGCAGTTCTTC
TRBJ2-5 | NA | NA | TRBV20-1 | CSARGDYQETQYF | TGCAGTGCTAGAGGTGACTACCAAGAGACCCAGTACTTC
TRBJ2-7 | few | TRBD1 | TRBV7-8 | CASSLRGREQYF | TGTGCCAGCAGCCTCAGGGGGCGTGAGCAGTACTTC
TRBJ2-7 | NA | NA | TRBV20-1 | CSARSVGDGYEQYF | TGCAGTGCGCGGAGTGTGGGGGACGGGTACGAGCAGTACTTC
TRBJ2-2 | NA | TRBD1 | TRBV4-1 | CASSYRGNTGELFF | TGCGCCAGCAGCTACAGGGGGAACACCGGGGAGCTGTTTTTT
TRBJ2-1 | few | NA | TRBV15 | CATSRDYQHNEQFF | TGTGCCACCAGCAGGGACTACCAGCACAATGAGCAGTTCTTC
TRBJ2-3 | NA | NA | TRBV19 | CASSIWREDTQYF | TGTGCCAGTAGTATTTGGAGGGAAGATACGCAGTATTTT
TRBJ1-5 | few | NA | TRBV5-1 | CASMTKVTRIRAQPQHF | TGCGCCAGCATGACAAAAGTTACCCGAATCAGGGCACAGCCCCAGCATTTT
TRBJ2-7 | many | TRBD1 | TRBV7-6 | CASSPGTGWAYEQYF | TGTGCCAGCAGCCCCGGGACAGGGTGGGCCTACGAGCAGTACTTC
TRBJ2-2 | few | NA | TRBV15 | CATSQDIELTGELFF | TGTGCCACCAGCCAGGATATCGAACTCACCGGGGAGCTGTTTTTT
TRBJ2-1 | few | TRBD2 | TRBV7-3 | CASSPQMVSGRKNEQFF | TGTGCCAGCAGCCCCCAAATGGTTAGCGGGAGAAAAAATGAGCAGTTCTTC
TRBJ2-7 | few | NA | TRBV7-8 | CASTAGTASSYEQYF | TGTGCCAGCACTGCTGGGACGGCCAGCTCCTACGAGCAGTACTTC
TRBJ2-7 | many | NA | TRBV29-1 | CSVAGGGDYEQYF | TGCAGCGTTGCCGGAGGGGGGGACTACGAGCAGTACTTC
TRBJ2-1 | NA | NA | TRBV7-9 | CASSPAGANEQFF | TGTGCCAGCAGCCCCGCCGGGGCGAATGAGCAGTTCTTC
TRBJ2-7 | large | TRBD1 | TRBV7-7 | CASSFGQGDTYEQYF | TGTGCCAGCAGCTTCGGACAGGGAGATACCTACGAGCAGTACTTC
TRBJ1-5 | few | TRBD1 | TRBV6-5 | CASSRDRVGNQPQHF | TGTGCCAGCAGTCGTGACAGGGTTGGGAATCAGCCCCAGCATTTT
TRBJ2-1 | few | NA | TRBV6-5 | CASSYTQGDEQFF | TGTGCCAGCAGTTACACTCAGGGAGATGAGCAGTTCTTC
TRBJ2-3 | NA | TRBD2 | TRBV9 | CASSVGTSVSPTDTQYF | TGTGCCAGCAGCGTCGGGACTAGCGTTTCCCCCACAGATACGCAGTATTTT
TRBJ2-7 | few | TRBD2 | TRBV12-3/TRBV12-4 | CASSLGREGRSYEQYF | TGTGCCAGCAGTTTAGGACGGGAGGGCAGGAGCTACGAGCAGTACTTC
TRBJ1-2 | NA | NA | TRBV2 | CASSETGKVGWGYTF | TGTGCCAGCAGTGAAACGGGGAAAGTAGGATGGGGCTACACCTTC
TRBJ2-5 | few | NA | TRBV24-1 | CATSDEQVGQETQYF | TGTGCCACCAGTGACGAACAGGTGGGACAAGAGACCCAGTACTTC
TRBJ2-5 | few | NA | TRBV5-1 | CASSLAIGQETQYF | TGCGCCAGCAGCTTGGCGATCGGACAAGAGACCCAGTACTTC
TRBJ2-2 | NA | TRBD1 | TRBV7-8 | CASSLAPNWGQANTGELFF | TGTGCCAGCAGCTTAGCGCCAAATTGGGGACAGGCGAACACCGGGGAGCTGTTTTTT
TRBJ1-2 | NA | NA | TRBV4-3 | CASSQEVKGFYTF | TGCGCCAGCAGCCAAGAGGTTAAGGGTTTCTACACCTTC
TRBJ2-5 | few | NA | TRBV7-9 | CASSLILETQYF | TGTGCCAGCAGCCTAATTCTTGAGACCCAGTACTTC
TRBJ2-6 | few | NA | TRBV12-3/TRBV12-4 | CASSGPERDSGANVLTF | TGTGCCAGCAGCGGTCCGGAAAGAGACTCTGGGGCCAACGTCCTGACTTTC
TRBJ1-1 | many | TRBD1 | TRBV19 | CASSPWGQGHTEAFF | TGTGCCAGTAGTCCATGGGGACAGGGGCACACTGAAGCTTTCTTT
TRBJ2-1 | NA | NA | TRBV7-6 | CASSLALPGSSYNEQFF | TGTGCCAGCAGCTTAGCGCTCCCAGGCAGCTCCTACAATGAGCAGTTCTTC
TRBJ1-4 | few | NA | TRBV20-1 | CSARGRATNEKLFF | TGCAGTGCTAGAGGCAGGGCAACTAATGAAAAACTGTTTTTT
TRBJ2-3 | many | TRBD2 | TRBV6-6 | CASSSDSGGADTQYF | TGTGCCAGCAGTAGCGATAGCGGGGGGGCAGATACGCAGTATTTT
TRBJ2-3 | many | TRBD2 | TRBV5-1 | CASSGGTMTDTQYF | TGCGCCAGCAGCGGCGGGACTATGACAGATACGCAGTATTTT
TRBJ1-6 | NA | NA | TRBV5-6 | CASSPPWNRQYNSPLHF | TGTGCCAGCAGCCCCCCCTGGAATAGACAATATAATTCACCCCTCCACTTT
TRBJ2-3 | many | TRBD2 | TRBV7-2 | CASSSGLAGVGTQYF | TGTGCCAGCAGCTCGGGACTAGCGGGAGTAGGTACGCAGTATTTT
TRBJ2-7 | NA | TRBD1 | TRBV20-1 | CSARGQGTYEQYF | TGCAGTGCTAGGGGACAGGGGACCTACGAGCAGTACTTC
TRBJ1-2 | NA | TRBD1 | TRBV2 | CASSSGTGEGYTF | TGTGCCAGCAGTTCCGGGACAGGGGAAGGCTACACCTTC
TRBJ1-1 | few | NA | TRBV20-1 | CSASPGRYTEAFF | TGCAGTGCCAGCCCGGGCCGCTACACTGAAGCTTTCTTT
TRBJ2-2 | few | NA | TRBV6-5 | CASSYFQGTGELFF | TGTGCCAGCAGTTACTTTCAGGGAACCGGGGAGCTGTTTTTT
TRBJ1-2 | NA | TRBD1 | TRBV19 | CASLEGAHGYTF | TGTGCCAGCCTTGAGGGGGCGCACGGCTACACCTTC
TRBJ2-3 | NA | NA | TRBV4-3 | CASSQDWSTGSTDTQYF | TGCGCCAGCAGCCAAGATTGGTCGACAGGCAGCACAGATACGCAGTATTTT
TRBJ2-7 | NA | TRBD2 | TRBV9 | CASSVGTSGSSYEQYF | TGTGCCAGCAGCGTGGGGACTAGCGGGAGCTCCTACGAGCAGTACTTC
TRBJ2-1 | NA | TRBD2 | TRBV24-1 | CATSDPWTEGLAGGYNEQFF | TGTGCCACCAGTGACCCTTGGACAGAGGGACTAGCGGGGGGTTACAATGAGCAGTTCTTC
TRBJ2-7 | NA | TRBD1 | TRBV12-3/TRBV12-4 | CASSPGQDLREQYF | TGTGCCAGCAGCCCGGGACAGGACTTACGAGAGCAGTACTTC
TRBJ2-6 | NA | TRBD1 | TRBV6-5 | CASSLGQGVTGANVLTF | TGTGCCAGCAGCCTAGGGCAGGGGGTAACTGGGGCCAACGTCCTGACTTTC
TRBJ2-3 | NA | NA | TRBV5-4 | CASREGGDTQYF | TGTGCCAGCAGGGAGGGCGGGGATACGCAGTATTTT
TRBJ1-2 | NA | NA | TRBV12-3/TRBV12-4 | CASSPQVLDGYTF | TGTGCCAGCAGCCCCCAGGTTCTGGATGGCTACACCTTC
TRBJ2-7 | NA | NA | TRBV10-3 | CAIRNDMNAGYEQYF | TGTGCCATCCGGAATGATATGAACGCAGGATACGAGCAGTACTTC
TRBJ2-1 | NA | TRBD2 | TRBV6-2/TRBV6-3 | CASRTPLGAGGPNEQFF | TGTGCCAGCAGAACGCCCTTAGGAGCGGGAGGCCCCAATGAGCAGTTCTTC
TRBJ2-3 | NA | NA | TRBV9 | CASSPSGYFTDTQYF | TGTGCCAGCAGCCCAAGTGGCTACTTCACAGATACGCAGTATTTT
TRBJ1-1 | NA | NA | TRBV4-3 | CASSPGGKNTEAFF | TGCGCCAGCAGCCCCGGGGGAAAGAACACTGAAGCTTTCTTT
TRBJ2-3 | many | NA | TRBV12-3/TRBV12-4 | CASSFSGRTDTQYF | TGTGCCAGCAGTTTTAGCGGTCGCACAGATACGCAGTATTTT
TRBJ2-4 | few | TRBD1 | TRBV12-3/TRBV12-4 | CASRARTGGQFNIQYF | TGTGCCAGCAGAGCACGTACAGGGGGTCAATTTAACATTCAGTACTTC
TRBJ2-1 | few | NA | TRBV24-1 | CATSDLLGGDEQFF | TGTGCCACCAGTGATTTGTTGGGCGGGGATGAGCAGTTCTTC
TRBJ2-6 | NA | NA | TRBV11-3 | CASSLDGFSGANVLTF | TGTGCCAGCAGCTTGGACGGATTCTCTGGGGCCAACGTCCTGACTTTC
TRBJ2-7 | few | NA | TRBV19 | CASNPPGRLPPYEQYF | TGTGCCAGTAACCCCCCGGGCAGGCTTCCCCCCTACGAGCAGTACTTC